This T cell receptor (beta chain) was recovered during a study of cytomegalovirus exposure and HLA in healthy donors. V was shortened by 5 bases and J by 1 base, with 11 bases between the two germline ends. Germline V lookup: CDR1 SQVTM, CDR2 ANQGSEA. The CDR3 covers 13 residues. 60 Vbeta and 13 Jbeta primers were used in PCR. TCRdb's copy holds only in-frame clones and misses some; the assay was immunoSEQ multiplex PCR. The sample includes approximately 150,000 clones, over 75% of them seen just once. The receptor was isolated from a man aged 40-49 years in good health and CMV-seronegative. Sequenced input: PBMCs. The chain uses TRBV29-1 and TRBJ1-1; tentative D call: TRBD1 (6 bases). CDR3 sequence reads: CSVKTGRNTEAFF. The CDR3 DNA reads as TGCAGCGTTAAGACAGGCAGGAACACTGAAGCTTTCTTT.